This T cell receptor (beta chain) was identified during a study of breast tumors, draining lymph nodes, adjacent tissues. TCRdb analysed the multiplex PCR reads with MiXCR anew, one entry per CDR3 protein. The sample has fewer than 25,000 distinct CDR3 sequences; around 68% are singletons. By sample share, this clonotype is medium-sized. What it binds is unknown. CDR1 and CDR2 from the germline V gene are SEHNR and FQNEAQ (reference sequence). V lost 1 base to trimming and J lost 9 bases, with 4 bases between them. The CDR3 has 12 amino acids. Regarding the study as a whole: Tumor T cell lymph node origin was a supported hypothesis, not proven. Luminal-like breast cancer showed significantly greater tumor-nontumor repertoire similarity than basal-like breast cancer did.

The TCR sequence derives from a female donor with breast cancer. Some clones in this sample may be carry-over from other donors' samples. The V and J genes are TRBV7-9 and TRBJ1-6, with D hard to call. The source material was tumor-adjacent breast tissue. CDR3 in amino acids: CASSLGGSPLHF. In nucleotides, the CDR3 is TGTGCCAGCAGCTTAGGGGGTTCACCCCTCCACTTT.